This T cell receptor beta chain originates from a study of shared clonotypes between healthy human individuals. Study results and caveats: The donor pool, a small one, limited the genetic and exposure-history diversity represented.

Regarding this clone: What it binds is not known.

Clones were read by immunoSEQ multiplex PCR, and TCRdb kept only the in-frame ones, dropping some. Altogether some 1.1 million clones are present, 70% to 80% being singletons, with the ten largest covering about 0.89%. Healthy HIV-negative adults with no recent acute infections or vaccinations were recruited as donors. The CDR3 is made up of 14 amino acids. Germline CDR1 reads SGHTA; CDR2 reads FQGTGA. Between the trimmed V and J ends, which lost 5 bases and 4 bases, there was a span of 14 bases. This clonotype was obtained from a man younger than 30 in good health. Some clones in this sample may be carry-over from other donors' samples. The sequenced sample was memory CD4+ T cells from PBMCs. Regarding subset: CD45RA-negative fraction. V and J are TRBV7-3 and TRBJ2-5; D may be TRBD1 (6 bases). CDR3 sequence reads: CASSEQGRGETQYF. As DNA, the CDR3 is TGTGCCAGCAGCGAACAGGGTCGGGGAGAGACCCAGTACTTC.